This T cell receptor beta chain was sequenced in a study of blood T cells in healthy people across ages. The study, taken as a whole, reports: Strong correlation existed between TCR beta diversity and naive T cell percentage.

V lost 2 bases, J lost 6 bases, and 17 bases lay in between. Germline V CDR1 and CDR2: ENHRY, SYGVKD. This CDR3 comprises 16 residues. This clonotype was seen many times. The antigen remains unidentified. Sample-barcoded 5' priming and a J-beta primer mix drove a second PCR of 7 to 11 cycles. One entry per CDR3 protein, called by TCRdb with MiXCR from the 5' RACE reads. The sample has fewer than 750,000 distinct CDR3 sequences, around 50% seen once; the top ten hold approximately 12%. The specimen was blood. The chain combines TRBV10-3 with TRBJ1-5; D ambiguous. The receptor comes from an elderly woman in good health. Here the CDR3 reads CAISEISGLEGQPQHF. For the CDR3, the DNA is TGTGCCATCAGTGAGATTAGTGGACTCGAAGGTCAGCCCCAGCATTTT.